This note documents a single TCR beta chain sequence. This CDR3 is 16 amino acids long. Deletions cut 5 bases from V and 2 bases from J, with 16 bases between. Germline V lookup: CDR1 SGDLS, CDR2 YYNGEE. The data derive from a study of blood T cell repertoires in COVID-19. Produced via immunoSEQ multiplex PCR; TCRdb's table is partial and in-frame only. Of roughly 350,000 clones in the sample, approximately 91% were seen once. The sequencing sample was made of peripheral blood. The sequence was obtained from a woman aged 70-85 years with COVID-19, enrolled during active disease. The chain couples TRBV9 to TRBJ2-2; D is perhaps TRBD2 (5 bases). The CDR3 region has the DNA TGTGCCAGCAGACCCAGGACGGGGAGCAACACCGGGGAGCTGTTTTTT. Translating gives CASRPRTGSNTGELFF.